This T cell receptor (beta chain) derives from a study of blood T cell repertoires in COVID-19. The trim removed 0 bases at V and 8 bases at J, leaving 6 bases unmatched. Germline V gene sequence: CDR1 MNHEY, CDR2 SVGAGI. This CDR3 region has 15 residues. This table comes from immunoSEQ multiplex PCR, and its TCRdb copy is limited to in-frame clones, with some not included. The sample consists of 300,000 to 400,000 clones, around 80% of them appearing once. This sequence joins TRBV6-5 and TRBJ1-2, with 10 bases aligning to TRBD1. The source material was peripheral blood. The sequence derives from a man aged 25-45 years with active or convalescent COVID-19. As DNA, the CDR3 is TGTGCCAGCAGTTACTCCGGGACAGGGGTAGAGGGCTACACCTTC. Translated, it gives CASSYSGTGVEGYTF.